Included here is one TCR beta chain sequence, with context. As yet, its antigen is unknown. These data are taken from a study of cytomegalovirus exposure and HLA in healthy donors. CDR3 length: 15 amino acids. Trimming removed 2 bases from V and 8 bases from J, with 15 bases in between. Germline V CDR1 and CDR2: MNHNS, SASEGT. The primer mix had 60 Vbeta and 13 Jbeta primers. Assay used: immunoSEQ multiplex PCR; TCRdb lists only in-frame clones, some missing. This sample has some 140,000 clones, with approximately 80% found just once. Overall study results and limits: Cytomegalovirus association was listed for about 150 TCR beta chains.

Sequencing was performed on PBMCs. V and J are TRBV6-1 and TRBJ1-4; no firm D call. This clonotype originated in a man aged 40-50 years in good health and CMV-seronegative. The CDR3 nucleotides are TGTGCCAGCAGTGAACGGAACACCTCAGGAGAAAAACTGTTTTTT. This encodes CASSERNTSGEKLFF.